The 14 T cell receptor beta chains listed next were all sequenced from one sample in a study of T cell responses to AZD1222 COVID-19 vaccine. The protocol was immunoSEQ multiplex PCR, while the TCRdb copy is restricted to in-frame clones and leaves out a portion. The sample yields 90,000 to 150,000 clones, 85% to 90% seen once. Sample: peripheral blood, taken on day 0 of AZD1222 vaccination. These receptors all stem from an adult in good health.

The chain couples TRBV18 to TRBJ2-2; unclear D gene. Trimming took off 2 bases at V and 5 bases at J, with 0 bases between the two ends. Germline CDR1 KGHSH, CDR2 LQKENI. The CDR3 is made up of 11 amino acids. The CDR3 reads CASSPTGELFF. CDR3 coding DNA: TGTGCCAGCTCACCAACCGGGGAGCTGTTTTTT.

This chain joins TRBV5-4 and TRBJ1-3; the match to TRBD1 covers 11 bases. Germline V gene lookup returns CDR1 SGHNT and CDR2 YYREEE (reference sequence). This CDR3 has 16 residues. Losses at the gene ends were 4 bases for V and 0 bases for J; bases not matched to a gene: 3. The DNA of the CDR3 is TGTGCCAGCAGCCCGGGACAGGGGGGCTCTGGAAACACCATATATTTT. It is translated as CASSPGQGGSGNTIYF. The full variable domain, its missing parts supplied by reference TRBV5-4 and TRBJ1-3, is ETGVTQSPTHLIKTRGQQVTLRCSSQSGHNTVSWYQQALGQGPQFIFQYYREEENGRGNFPPRFSGLQFPNYSSELNVNALELDDSALYLCASSPGQGGSGNTIYFGEGSWLTVV.

This chain uses TRBV2 with TRBJ2-1; TRBD2 matches 12 bases. CDR3 length equals 19 residues. Germline V gives CDR1 SNHLY, CDR2 FYNNEI. V was pared by 6 bases and J by 0 bases, with 12 bases of the junction left unmatched. DNA of the CDR3: TGTGCCAGCAGCGGGTTGCTAGCGGGAGGGTTGAGCTCCTACAATGAGCAGTTCTTC. Translation: CASSGLLAGGLSSYNEQFF.

The chain carries TRBV3-1 (or the pseudogene TRBV3-2) and TRBJ2-2; possibly TRBD1 or TRBD2 for D (5 bases each). Germline assignment: CDR1 LGHDT and CDR2 YNNKEL (reference sequence). This CDR3 region has 14 residues. With 5 bases removed from V and 3 bases from J, the gap between germline ends came to 10 bases. The CDR3: CASSWDGHTGELFF. CDR3 sequence (DNA): TGTGCCAGCAGCTGGGACGGACACACCGGGGAGCTGTTTTTT.

The CDR3 coding sequence is TGTGCCAGCTCACCAACTAGCGGGAGGGTCGGTGAGCAGTTCTTC. It codes for CASSPTSGRVGEQFF. The chain employs TRBV18 and TRBJ2-1; 13 nucleotides line up with TRBD2. V lost 2 bases, J lost 9 bases, and 4 bases stayed unmatched. Germline CDR1 is KGHSH and CDR2 is LQKENI. This CDR3 has 15 amino acids.

Only one count was recorded for this clone. The rearrangement links TRBV7-2 to TRBJ2-2; TRBD2 matches 7 bases. Germline-derived CDR1 and CDR2 are SGHTA and FQGNSA. There are 15 residues in the CDR3. The junction had 6 bases not matched to a gene; V was cut back by 3 bases and J by 5 bases. CDR3 sequence reads: CASSFAGVKTGELFF. The CDR3 region has the DNA TGTGCCAGCAGCTTTGCGGGGGTGAAGACCGGGGAGCTGTTTTTT.

This clone is a singleton in its sample. The genes are TRBV30 and TRBJ1-1; 7 bases line up with TRBD1. Trimming at V came to 5 bases and at J to 1 base, leaving 16 bases not matched to a gene. From germline, CDR1 is GTSNPN and CDR2 SVGIG (reference sequence). This CDR3 region has 17 residues. The CDR3 coding sequence is TGTGCCTGGGTGCTTAAGCCCCACAGGGGCGGGAACACTGAAGCTTTCTTT. Amino acids: CAWVLKPHRGGNTEAFF.

In this sample, this clone turned up a few times. V gene TRBV7-3 combines with J gene TRBJ2-1; TRBD1 agrees at 10 bases. There are 15 residues in the CDR3. V was pared by 2 bases and J by 5 bases, with 3 bases of the junction left unmatched. Germline V gene lookup returns CDR1 SGHTA and CDR2 FQGTGA. As DNA, the CDR3 is TGTGCCAGCAGCTTATCCGGGACAGGGGACAATGAGCAGTTCTTC. Translation gives CASSLSGTGDNEQFF.

This rearrangement joins TRBV5-5 to TRBJ2-1; D is uncertain. Germline V gene lookup returns CDR1 SGHKS and CDR2 YYEKEE (reference sequence). The germline V and J ends were trimmed by 2 bases and 7 bases, with 4 bases remaining between them. The length of the CDR3 is 11 residues. The CDR3 sequence: CASSFTNEQFF. The DNA for the CDR3 is TGTGCCAGCAGCTTTACAAATGAGCAGTTCTTC.

The genes are TRBV27 and TRBJ1-2; TRBD1 matches 8 bases. CDR1 is MNHEY, CDR2 SMNVEV, per germline (reference sequence). This CDR3 contains 14 residues. Losses at the gene ends were 1 base for V and 8 bases for J; bases not matched to a gene: 6. The CDR3 sequence is CASSLLATGDGYTF. CDR3 nucleotides: TGTGCCAGCAGTTTATTAGCGACAGGGGACGGCTACACCTTC.

The rearrangement joins TRBV6-5 to TRBJ1-2, with D possibly TRBD1 on 5 matching bases. Trimming left V 10 bases short and J 5 bases short, with 14 bases between. The germline V gene has CDR1 MNHEY and CDR2 SVGAGI. The CDR3 spans 12 residues. CDR3 nucleotide sequence: TGTGCCACCTACCGGGACTGGTATGGCTACACCTTC. Protein: CATYRDWYGYTF.

V gene TRBV15 combines with J gene TRBJ2-2; 9 bases line up with TRBD1. The V gene's germline CDR1 is LNHNV and CDR2 YYDKDF (reference sequence). There are 15 residues in the CDR3. J gave up 7 bases and V 3 bases, and 6 bases lay outside the gene matches. CDR3 in DNA: TGTGCCACCAGCAGGAGTGGACAGGGGATCGGGGAGCTGTTTTTT. Its translation: CATSRSGQGIGELFF.

The gene calls are TRBV10-3 and TRBJ2-7; 7 nucleotides match TRBD1. J lost 5 bases, V lost 8 bases, and 12 bases had no gene match. The germline V gene has CDR1 ENHRY and CDR2 SYGVKD. The CDR3 length is 14 residues. CDR3 nucleotides: TGTGCCATCTCCGAGACAGGGTTGGGCCACGAGCAGTACTTC. This gives the protein CAISETGLGHEQYF.

J is TRBJ2-7 and V is TRBV14; 15 nucleotides match TRBD2. The CDR3 is made up of 16 amino acids. With 4 bases clipped from V and 6 bases from J, the junction kept 7 bases outside the gene matches. Germline CDR1 is SGHDN and CDR2 is FVKESK. CDR3 in amino acids: CASSPPGLAGGGEQYF. Written as DNA, the CDR3 is TGTGCCAGCAGCCCTCCGGGACTAGCGGGAGGAGGCGAGCAGTACTTC.